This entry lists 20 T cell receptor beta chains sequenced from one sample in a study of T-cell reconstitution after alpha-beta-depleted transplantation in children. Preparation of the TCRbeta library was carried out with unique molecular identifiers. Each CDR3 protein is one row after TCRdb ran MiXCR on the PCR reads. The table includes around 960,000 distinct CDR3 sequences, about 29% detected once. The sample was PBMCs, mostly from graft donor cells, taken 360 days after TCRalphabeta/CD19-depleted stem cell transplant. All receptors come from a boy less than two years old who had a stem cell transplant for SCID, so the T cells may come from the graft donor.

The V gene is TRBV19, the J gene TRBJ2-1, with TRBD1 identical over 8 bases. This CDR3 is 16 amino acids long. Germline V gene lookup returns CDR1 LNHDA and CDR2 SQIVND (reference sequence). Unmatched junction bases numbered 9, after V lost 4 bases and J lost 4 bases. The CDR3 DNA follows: TGTGCCAGTAGTACTCTGGACAGGGATTTGTACAATGAGCAGTTCTTC. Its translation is CASSTLDRDLYNEQFF.

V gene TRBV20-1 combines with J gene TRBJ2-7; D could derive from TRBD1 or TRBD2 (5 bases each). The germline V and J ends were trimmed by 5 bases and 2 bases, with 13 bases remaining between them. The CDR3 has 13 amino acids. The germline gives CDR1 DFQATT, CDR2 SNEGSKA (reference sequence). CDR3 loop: CSAEWDQTYEQYF. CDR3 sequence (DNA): TGCAGTGCTGAGTGGGACCAGACCTACGAGCAGTACTTC.

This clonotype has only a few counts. The DNA of the CDR3 is TGCGCCAGCAGCTTGAGGGGGCTTCAGGGCAATGAGCAGTTCTTC. Protein sequence: CASSLRGLQGNEQFF. The chain combines TRBV5-1 with TRBJ2-1; the match to TRBD1 covers 7 bases. The CDR3 has 15 residues. J was trimmed by 6 bases and V by 1 base; bases with no gene match: 7. Germline assignment: CDR1 SGHRS and CDR2 YFSETQ.

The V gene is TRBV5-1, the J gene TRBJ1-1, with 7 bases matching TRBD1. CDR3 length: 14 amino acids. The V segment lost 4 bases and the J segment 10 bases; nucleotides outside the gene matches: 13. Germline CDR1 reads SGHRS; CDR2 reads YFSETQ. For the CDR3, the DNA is TGCGCCAGCAGCCCCGGGAGACAGGGAATGGCAGCTTTCTTT. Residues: CASSPGRQGMAAFF.

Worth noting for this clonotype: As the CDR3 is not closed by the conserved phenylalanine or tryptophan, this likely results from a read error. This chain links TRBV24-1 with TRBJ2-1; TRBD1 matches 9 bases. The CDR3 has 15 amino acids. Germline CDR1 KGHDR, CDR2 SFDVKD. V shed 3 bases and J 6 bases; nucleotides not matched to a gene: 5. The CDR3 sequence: CATSDRGQGSNEQFI. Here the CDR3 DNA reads TGTGCCACCAGTGATAGGGGACAGGGAAGCAATGAGCAGTTCATC.

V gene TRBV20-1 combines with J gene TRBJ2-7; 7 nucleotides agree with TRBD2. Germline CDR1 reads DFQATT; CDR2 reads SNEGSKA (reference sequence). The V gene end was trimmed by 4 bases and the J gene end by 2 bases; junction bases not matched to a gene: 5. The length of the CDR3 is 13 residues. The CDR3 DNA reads TGCAGTGCTACTAGCGGCGAGACCTACGAGCAGTACTTC. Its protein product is CSATSGETYEQYF.

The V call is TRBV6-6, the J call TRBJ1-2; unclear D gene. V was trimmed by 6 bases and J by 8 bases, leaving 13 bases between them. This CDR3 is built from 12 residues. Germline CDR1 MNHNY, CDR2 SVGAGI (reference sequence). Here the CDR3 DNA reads TGTGCCAGCAGAGAAAACATAGGGGGCTACACCTTC. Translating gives CASRENIGGYTF.

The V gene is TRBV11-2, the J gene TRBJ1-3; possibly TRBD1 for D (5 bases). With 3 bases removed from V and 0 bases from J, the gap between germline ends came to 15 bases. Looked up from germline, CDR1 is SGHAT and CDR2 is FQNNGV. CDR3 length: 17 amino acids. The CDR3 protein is CASSLNLGRPSGNTIYF. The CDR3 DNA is TGTGCCAGCAGCTTGAACCTGGGACGGCCCTCTGGAAACACCATATATTTT.

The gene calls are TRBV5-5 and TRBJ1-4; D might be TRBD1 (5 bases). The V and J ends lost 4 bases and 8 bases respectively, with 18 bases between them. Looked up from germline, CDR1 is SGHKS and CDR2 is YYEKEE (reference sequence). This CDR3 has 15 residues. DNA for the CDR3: TGTGCCAGCAGCCGCCCTCTCAGGGACGGGGAAAAACTGTTTTTT. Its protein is CASSRPLRDGEKLFF.

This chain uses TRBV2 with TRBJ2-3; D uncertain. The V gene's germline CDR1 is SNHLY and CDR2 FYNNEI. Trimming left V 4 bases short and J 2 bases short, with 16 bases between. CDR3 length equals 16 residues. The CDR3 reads CASSAPYRLDTDTQYF. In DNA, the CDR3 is TGTGCCAGCAGTGCCCCCTACCGCCTAGACACAGATACGCAGTATTTT.

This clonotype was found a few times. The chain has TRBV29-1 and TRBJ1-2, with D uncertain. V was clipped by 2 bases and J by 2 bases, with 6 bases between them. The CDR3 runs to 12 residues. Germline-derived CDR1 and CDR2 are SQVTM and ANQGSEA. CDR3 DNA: TGCAGCGTTGAACAGACGAACTATGGCTACACCTTC. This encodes CSVEQTNYGYTF.

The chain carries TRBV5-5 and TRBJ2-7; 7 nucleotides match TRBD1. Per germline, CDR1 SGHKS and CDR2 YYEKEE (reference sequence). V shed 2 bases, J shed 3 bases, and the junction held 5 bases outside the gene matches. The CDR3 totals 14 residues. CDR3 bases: TGTGCCAGCAGCTTCGGGACAGTACTCTACGAGCAGTACTTC. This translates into CASSFGTVLYEQYF.

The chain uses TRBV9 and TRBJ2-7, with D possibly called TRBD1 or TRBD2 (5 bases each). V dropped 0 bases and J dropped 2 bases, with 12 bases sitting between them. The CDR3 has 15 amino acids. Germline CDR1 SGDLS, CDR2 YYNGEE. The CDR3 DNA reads TGTGCCAGCAGCGTAGATGGGGGAACGACCTACGAGCAGTACTTC. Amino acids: CASSVDGGTTYEQYF.

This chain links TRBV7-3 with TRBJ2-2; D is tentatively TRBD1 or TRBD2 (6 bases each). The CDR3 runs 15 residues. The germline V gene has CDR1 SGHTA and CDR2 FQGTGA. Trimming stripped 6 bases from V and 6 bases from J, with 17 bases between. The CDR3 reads CASRNTGAGAGELFF. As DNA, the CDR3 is TGTGCCAGCAGGAACACGGGGGCCGGGGCCGGGGAGCTGTTTTTT.

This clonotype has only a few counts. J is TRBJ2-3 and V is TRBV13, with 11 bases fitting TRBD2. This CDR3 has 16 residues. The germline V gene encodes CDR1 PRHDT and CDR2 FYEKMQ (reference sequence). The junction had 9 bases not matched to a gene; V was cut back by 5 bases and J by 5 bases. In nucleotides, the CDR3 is TGTGCCAGCAGCAACACAGGACTAGCGGGTGTAGATACGCAGTATTTT. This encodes CASSNTGLAGVDTQYF.

CDR3 sequence: CSARDPYPGMHQPQHF. The CDR3 DNA reads TGCAGTGCTAGAGATCCCTACCCTGGGATGCATCAGCCCCAGCATTTT. This rearrangement joins TRBV20-1 to TRBJ1-5; D is unresolved. V lost 0 bases and J lost 5, with 17 bases in between. This CDR3 has 16 residues. Germline lookup yields CDR1 DFQATT and CDR2 SNEGSKA (reference sequence).

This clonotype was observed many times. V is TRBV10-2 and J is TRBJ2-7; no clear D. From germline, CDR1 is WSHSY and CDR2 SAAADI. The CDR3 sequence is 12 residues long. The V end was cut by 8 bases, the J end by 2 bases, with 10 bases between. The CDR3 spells CASCATAYEQYF. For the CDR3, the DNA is TGCGCCAGCTGCGCGACCGCCTACGAGCAGTACTTC.

This chain's CDR3 is CASSQFPHPETQYF. The CDR3 DNA follows: TGTGCCAGCAGCCAATTCCCACACCCTGAGACCCAGTACTTC. The chain couples TRBV3-1 to TRBJ2-5; D gene unclear. The germline V gene has CDR1 LGHDT and CDR2 YNNKEL (reference sequence). The CDR3 loop spans 14 amino acids. V was pared by 2 bases and J by 5 bases, with 12 bases between.

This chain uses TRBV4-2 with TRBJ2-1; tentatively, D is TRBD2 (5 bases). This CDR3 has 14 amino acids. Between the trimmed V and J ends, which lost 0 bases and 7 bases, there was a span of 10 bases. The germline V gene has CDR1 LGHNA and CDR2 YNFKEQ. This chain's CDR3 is CASSQESSPNEQFF. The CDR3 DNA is TGTGCCAGCAGCCAAGAATCTAGCCCAAATGAGCAGTTCTTC.

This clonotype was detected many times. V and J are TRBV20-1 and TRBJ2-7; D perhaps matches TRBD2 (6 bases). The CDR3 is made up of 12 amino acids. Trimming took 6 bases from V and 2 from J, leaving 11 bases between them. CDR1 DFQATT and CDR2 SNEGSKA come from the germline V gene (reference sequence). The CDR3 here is CSAAREPYEQYF. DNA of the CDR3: TGCAGTGCCGCGCGGGAACCCTACGAGCAGTACTTC.